These 16 T cell receptor beta chains originate from one sample sequenced in a study of monozygotic twins with inflammatory bowel disease. No DNA is given; TCRdb re-called the 5' RACE reads and lists each CDR3 protein once. The table lists about 350,000 distinct CDR3 sequences, with under 2.5% in the top ten. The material sequenced was blood. These receptors all come from a human donor with ulcerative colitis or Crohn's disease, or a healthy co-twin of an affected twin (not recorded which).

CDR3 amino acids: CASSSPGTGAYNEQFF. The rearrangement links TRBV12-3 or TRBV12-4 to TRBJ2-1; as DNA is missing, the TRBD1 call by TCRdb cannot be tested. CDR3 length: 16 residues.

The rearrangement links TRBV12-3 or TRBV12-4 to TRBJ2-1. This CDR3 comprises 14 residues. This CDR3 reads CASSLGLSYDEQFF.

The chain is built from TRBV5-1 and TRBJ2-4; TCRdb outputs TRBD2, but without DNA this stays unchecked. Germline CDR1 SGHRS, CDR2 YFSETQ. The CDR3 is 13 amino acids. The CDR3 region is CASSSRDGNIQYF.

V gene TRBV12-3 or TRBV12-4 combines with J gene TRBJ1-1; there is no DNA to check the TCRdb D call of TRBD1. The CDR3 sequence is 14 residues long. CDR3 protein: CASSPRGGASEAFF.

The rearrangement joins TRBV5-1 to TRBJ1-2. The CDR3 contains 14 residues. Germline CDR1 SGHRS, CDR2 YFSETQ. CDR3 protein: CASSSRTPFSGYTF.

The chain has TRBV3-1 and TRBJ2-1. The CDR3 is made up of 15 amino acids. Per germline, CDR1 LGHDT and CDR2 YNNKEL (reference sequence). This chain's CDR3 is CASRDRGNSYNEQFF.

CDR3: CASSLGAGTFKMRTQYF. The V gene is TRBV28, the J gene TRBJ2-3; TCRdb lists TRBD1, though no DNA is available to test this call. The length of the CDR3 is 17 residues. In germline, CDR1 is MDHEN, CDR2 SYDVKM.

Here the CDR3 reads CASRATGGRKKLFF. This sequence joins TRBV6-1 and TRBJ1-4; the D gene TCRdb calls, TRBD1, cannot be checked with no DNA. Germline assignment: CDR1 MNHNS and CDR2 SASEGT. This CDR3 is built from 14 residues.

V and J are TRBV18 and TRBJ2-7; the D call of TRBD1 rests on TCRdb alone, since no DNA is present to check it. In germline, CDR1 is KGHSH, CDR2 LQKENI. This CDR3 is 12 amino acids long. The CDR3 reads CASSPTGYEQYF.

CDR3 sequence reads: CASSYGTHNDGANVLTF. This sequence joins TRBV5-1 and TRBJ2-6; the D call of TRBD2 rests on TCRdb alone, since no DNA is present to check it. CDR1 and CDR2 (germline): SGHRS, YFSETQ. The CDR3 sequence is 17 residues long.

The rearrangement links TRBV7-9 to TRBJ1-2; lacking DNA, the TRBD1 call made by TCRdb goes unchecked. Germline lookup yields CDR1 SEHNR and CDR2 FQNEAQ (reference sequence). The CDR3 has 14 amino acids. The CDR3: CASSSGQPGLGYTF. The whole variable domain, remainder taken from reference TRBV7-9 and TRBJ1-2, is DTGVSQNPRHKITKRGQNVTFRCDPISEHNRLYWYRQTLGQGPEFLTYFQNEAQLEKSRLLSDRFSAERPKGSFSTLEIQRTEQGDSAMYLCASSSGQPGLGYTFGSGTRLTVV.

The V and J genes are TRBV6-1 and TRBJ2-2; TCRdb's D gene call, TRBD1, goes unchecked for lack of DNA. The CDR3 has 15 residues. Germline V gene data show CDR1 as MNHNS and CDR2 as SASEGT. The CDR3 protein is CASSEARDRGRELFF.

The chain is built from TRBV29-1 and TRBJ1-4. CDR3 length: 13 amino acids. Per the germline V gene, CDR1 is SQVTM and CDR2 is ANQGSEA. CDR3: CSVRSATNEKLFF.

V usage is TRBV28 and J usage is TRBJ2-1; TCRdb's D call of TRBD1 is untestable without DNA. This CDR3 has 20 residues. Germline V gene lookup returns CDR1 MDHEN and CDR2 SYDVKM. The CDR3 loop reads CASSTTMKMRRDRSYNEQFF.

V is TRBV10-1 and J is TRBJ2-7. Germline V lookup: CDR1 WNHNN, CDR2 SYGVQD (reference sequence). This CDR3 has 13 amino acids. The CDR3 is CASSDGAGYEQYF.

J is TRBJ1-4 and V is TRBV5-6. The CDR3 totals 17 residues. Germline assignment: CDR1 SGHDT and CDR2 YYEEEE. The CDR3 region is CASSLGTDSATNEKLFF.